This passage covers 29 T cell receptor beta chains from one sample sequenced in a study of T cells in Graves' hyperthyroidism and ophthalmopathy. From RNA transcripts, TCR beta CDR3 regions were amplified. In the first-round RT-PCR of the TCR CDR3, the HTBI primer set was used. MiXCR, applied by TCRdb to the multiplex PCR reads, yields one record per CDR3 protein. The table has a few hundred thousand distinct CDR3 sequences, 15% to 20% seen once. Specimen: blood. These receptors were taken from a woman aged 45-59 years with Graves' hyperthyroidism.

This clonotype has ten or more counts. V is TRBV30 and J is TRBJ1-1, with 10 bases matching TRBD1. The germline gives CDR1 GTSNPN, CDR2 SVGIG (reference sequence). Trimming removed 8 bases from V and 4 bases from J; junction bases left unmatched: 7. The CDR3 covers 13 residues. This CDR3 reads CATGTGVSTEAFF. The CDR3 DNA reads TGTGCCACCGGGACAGGGGTAAGCACTGAAGCTTTCTTT.

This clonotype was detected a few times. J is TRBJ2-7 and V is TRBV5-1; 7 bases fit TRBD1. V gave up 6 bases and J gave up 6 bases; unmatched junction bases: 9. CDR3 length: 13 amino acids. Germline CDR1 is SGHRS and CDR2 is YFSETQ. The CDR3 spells CASTQGQTGEQYF. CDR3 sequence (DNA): TGCGCCAGCACCCAGGGACAGACGGGCGAGCAGTACTTC.

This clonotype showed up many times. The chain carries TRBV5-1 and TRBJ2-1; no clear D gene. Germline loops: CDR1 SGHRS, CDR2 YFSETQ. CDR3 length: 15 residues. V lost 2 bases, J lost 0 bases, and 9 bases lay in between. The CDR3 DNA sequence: TGCGCCAGCAGCTTAGGCTTCATCTCCTACAATGAGCAGTTCTTC. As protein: CASSLGFISYNEQFF. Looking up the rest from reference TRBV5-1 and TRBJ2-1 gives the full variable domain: KAGVTQTPRYLIKTRGQQVTLSCSPISGHRSVSWYQQTPGQGLQFLFEYFSETQRNKGNFPGRFSGRQFSNSRSEMNVSTLELGDSALYLCASSLGFISYNEQFFGPGTRLTVL.

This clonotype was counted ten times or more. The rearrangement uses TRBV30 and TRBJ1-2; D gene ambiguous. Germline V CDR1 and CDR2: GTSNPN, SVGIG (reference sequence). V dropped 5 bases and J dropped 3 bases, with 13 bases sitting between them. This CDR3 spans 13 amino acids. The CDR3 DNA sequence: TGTGCCTGGCGTACCAGGACTCACTATGGCTACACCTTC. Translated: CAWRTRTHYGYTF.

CDR3 region: CARRGSSNQPQHF. CDR3 DNA sequence: TGCGCCAGAAGGGGGTCGAGCAATCAGCCCCAGCATTTT. The chain has TRBV5-1 and TRBJ1-5, with D perhaps matching TRBD1 (6 bases). Trimming removed 8 bases at V and 1 base at J, with 10 bases between. Germline V lookup: CDR1 SGHRS, CDR2 YFSETQ. The CDR3 is 13 residues long.

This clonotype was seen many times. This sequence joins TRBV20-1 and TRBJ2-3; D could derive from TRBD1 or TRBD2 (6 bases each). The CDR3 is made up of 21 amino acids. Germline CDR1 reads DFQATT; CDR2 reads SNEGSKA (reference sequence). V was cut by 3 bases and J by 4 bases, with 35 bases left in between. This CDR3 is CSARRGVLSWSAGKGADTQYF. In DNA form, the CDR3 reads TGCAGTGCTAGGAGGGGGGTTCTTAGCTGGTCGGCAGGGAAGGGGGCAGATACGCAGTATTTT.

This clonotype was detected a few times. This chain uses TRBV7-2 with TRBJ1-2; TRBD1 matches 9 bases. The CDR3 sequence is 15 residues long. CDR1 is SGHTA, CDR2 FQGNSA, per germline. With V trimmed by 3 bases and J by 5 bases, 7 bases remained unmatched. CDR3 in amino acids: CASSFRQGGPYGYTF. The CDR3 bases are TGTGCCAGCAGCTTCAGACAGGGGGGCCCATATGGCTACACCTTC.

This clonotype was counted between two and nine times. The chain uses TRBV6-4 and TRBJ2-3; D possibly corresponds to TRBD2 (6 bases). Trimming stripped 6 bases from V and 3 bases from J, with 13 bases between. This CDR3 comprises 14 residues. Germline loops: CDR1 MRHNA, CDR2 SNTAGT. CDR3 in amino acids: CASSRRGETDTQYF. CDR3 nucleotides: TGTGCCAGCAGCAGGCGGGGTGAAACAGATACGCAGTATTTT.

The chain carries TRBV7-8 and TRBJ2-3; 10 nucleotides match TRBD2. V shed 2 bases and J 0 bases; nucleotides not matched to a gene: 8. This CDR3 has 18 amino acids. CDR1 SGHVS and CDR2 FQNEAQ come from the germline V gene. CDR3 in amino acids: CASSLIAGGATSTDTQYF. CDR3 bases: TGTGCCAGCAGCTTAATAGCGGGAGGAGCCACTAGCACAGATACGCAGTATTTT.

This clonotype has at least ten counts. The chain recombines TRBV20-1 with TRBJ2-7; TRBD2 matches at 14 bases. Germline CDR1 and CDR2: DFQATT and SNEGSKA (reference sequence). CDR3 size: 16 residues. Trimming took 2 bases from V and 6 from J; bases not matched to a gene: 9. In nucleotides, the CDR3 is TGCAGTGCTAGACGGATAGAGGGACTAGCGGGAGTCGAGCAGTACTTC. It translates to CSARRIEGLAGVEQYF.

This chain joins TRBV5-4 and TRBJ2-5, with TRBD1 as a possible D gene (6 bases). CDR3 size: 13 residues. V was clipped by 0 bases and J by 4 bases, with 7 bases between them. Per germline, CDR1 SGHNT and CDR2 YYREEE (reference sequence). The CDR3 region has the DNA TGTGCCAGCAGCTTGGAACAGGGAGAGACCCAGTACTTC. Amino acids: CASSLEQGETQYF.

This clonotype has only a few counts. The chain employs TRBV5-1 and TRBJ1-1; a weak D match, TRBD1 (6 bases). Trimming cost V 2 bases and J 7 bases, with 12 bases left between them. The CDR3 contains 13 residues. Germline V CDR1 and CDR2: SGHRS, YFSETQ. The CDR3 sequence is CASSFGGPVEAFF. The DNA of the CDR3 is TGCGCCAGCAGCTTCGGGGGCCCCGTTGAAGCTTTCTTT.

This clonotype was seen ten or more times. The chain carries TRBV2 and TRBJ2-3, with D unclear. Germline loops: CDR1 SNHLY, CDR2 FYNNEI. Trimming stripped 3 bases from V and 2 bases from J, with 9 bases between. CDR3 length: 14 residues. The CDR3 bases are TGTGCCAGCAGTGATCCTGGTTTCACAGATACGCAGTATTTT. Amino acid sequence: CASSDPGFTDTQYF.

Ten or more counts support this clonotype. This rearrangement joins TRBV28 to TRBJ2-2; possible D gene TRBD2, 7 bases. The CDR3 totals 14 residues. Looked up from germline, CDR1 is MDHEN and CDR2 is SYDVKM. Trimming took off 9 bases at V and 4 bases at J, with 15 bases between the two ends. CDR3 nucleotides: TGTGCCAGTGGGGGGGGCGCGGTCACCGGGGAGCTGTTTTTT. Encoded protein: CASGGGAVTGELFF.

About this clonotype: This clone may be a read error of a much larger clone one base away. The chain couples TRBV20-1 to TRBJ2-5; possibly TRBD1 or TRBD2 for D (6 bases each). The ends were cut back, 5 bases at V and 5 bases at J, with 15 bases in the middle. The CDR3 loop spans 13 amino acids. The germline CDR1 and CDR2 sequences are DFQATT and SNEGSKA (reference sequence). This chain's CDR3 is CSAGDTGAETQYF. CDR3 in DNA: TGCAGTGCTGGGGACACGGGGGCGGAGACCCAGTACTTC.

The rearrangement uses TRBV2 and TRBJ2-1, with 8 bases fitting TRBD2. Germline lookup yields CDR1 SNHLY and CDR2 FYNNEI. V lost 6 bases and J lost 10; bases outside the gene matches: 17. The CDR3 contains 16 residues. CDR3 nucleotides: TGTGCCAGCAGCCTCGGGGGGGGGCAACTCATTCGGGAGCAGTTCTTC. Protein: CASSLGGGQLIREQFF.

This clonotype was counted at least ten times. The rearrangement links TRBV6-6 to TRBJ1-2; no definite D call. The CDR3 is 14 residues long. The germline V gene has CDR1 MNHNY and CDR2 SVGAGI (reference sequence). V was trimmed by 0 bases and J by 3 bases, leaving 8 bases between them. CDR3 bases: TGTGCCAGCAGTTACTCGAGTAAGGACTATGGCTACACCTTC. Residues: CASSYSSKDYGYTF.

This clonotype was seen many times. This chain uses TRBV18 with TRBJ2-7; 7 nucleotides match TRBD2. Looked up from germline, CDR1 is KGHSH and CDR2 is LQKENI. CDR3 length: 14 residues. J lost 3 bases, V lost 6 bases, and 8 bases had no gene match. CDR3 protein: CASSPAQRDYEQYF. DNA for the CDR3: TGTGCCAGCTCCCCGGCGCAGCGGGACTACGAGCAGTACTTC.

CDR3 loop: CASVLQGTSNQPQHF. The CDR3 region has the DNA TGTGCCAGTGTGTTACAGGGAACGAGCAATCAGCCCCAGCATTTT. The chain recombines TRBV2 with TRBJ1-5, with D possibly matching TRBD1 (6 bases). This CDR3 is built from 15 residues. V dropped 9 bases and J dropped 1 base, with 16 bases sitting between them. Germline V gene data show CDR1 as SNHLY and CDR2 as FYNNEI.

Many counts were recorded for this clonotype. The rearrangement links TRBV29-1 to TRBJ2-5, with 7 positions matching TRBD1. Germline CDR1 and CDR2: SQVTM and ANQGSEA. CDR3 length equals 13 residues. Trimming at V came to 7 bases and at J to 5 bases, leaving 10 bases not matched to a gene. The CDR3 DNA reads TGCAGCGCCGCACCCCAGGGACAGGAGACCCAGTACTTC. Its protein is CSAAPQGQETQYF.

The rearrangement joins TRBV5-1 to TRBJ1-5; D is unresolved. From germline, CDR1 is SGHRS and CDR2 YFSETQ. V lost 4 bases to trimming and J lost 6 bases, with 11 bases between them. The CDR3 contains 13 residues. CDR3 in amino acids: CASSLEWGQPQHF. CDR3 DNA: TGCGCCAGCAGCCTGGAGTGGGGTCAGCCCCAGCATTTT. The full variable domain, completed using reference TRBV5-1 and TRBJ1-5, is KAGVTQTPRYLIKTRGQQVTLSCSPISGHRSVSWYQQTPGQGLQFLFEYFSETQRNKGNFPGRFSGRQFSNSRSEMNVSTLELGDSALYLCASSLEWGQPQHFGDGTRLSIL.

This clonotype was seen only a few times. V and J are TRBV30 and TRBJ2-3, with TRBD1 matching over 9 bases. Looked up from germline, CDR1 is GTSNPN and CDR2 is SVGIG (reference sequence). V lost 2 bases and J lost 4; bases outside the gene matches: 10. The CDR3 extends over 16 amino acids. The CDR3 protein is CAWSIGRDRVSDTQYF. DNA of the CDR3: TGTGCCTGGAGTATCGGCCGGGACAGGGTGTCAGATACGCAGTATTTT. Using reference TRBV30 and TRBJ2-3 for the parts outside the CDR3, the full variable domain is SQTIHQWPATLVQPVGSPLSLECTVEGTSNPNLYWYRQAAGRGLQLLFYSVGIGQISSEVPQNLSASRPQDRQFILSSKKLLLSDSGFYLCAWSIGRDRVSDTQYFGPGTRLTVL.

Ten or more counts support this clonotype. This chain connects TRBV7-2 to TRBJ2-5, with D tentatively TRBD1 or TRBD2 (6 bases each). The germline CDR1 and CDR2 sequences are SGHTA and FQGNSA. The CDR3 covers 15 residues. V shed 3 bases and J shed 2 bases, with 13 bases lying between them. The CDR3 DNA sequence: TGTGCCAGCAGCTTGGGGGGCCCTGATCAAGAGACCCAGTACTTC. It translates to CASSLGGPDQETQYF.

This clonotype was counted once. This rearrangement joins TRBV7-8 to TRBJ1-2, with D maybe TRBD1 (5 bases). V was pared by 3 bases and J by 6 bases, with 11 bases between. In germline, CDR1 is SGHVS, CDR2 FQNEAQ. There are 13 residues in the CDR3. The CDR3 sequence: CASSLGREDGYTF. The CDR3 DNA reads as TGTGCCAGCAGCTTGGGCAGGGAGGATGGCTACACCTTC.

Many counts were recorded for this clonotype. In nucleotides, the CDR3 is TGTGCCAGCAGTCTGATGACAGGGAGGGTCGGGGAGCTGTTTTTT. Translating it yields CASSLMTGRVGELFF. The V gene is TRBV2, the J gene TRBJ2-2; D could derive from TRBD1 or TRBD2 (7 bases each). The CDR3 contains 15 residues. Between the trimmed V and J ends, which lost 5 bases and 7 bases, there was a span of 17 bases. Germline CDR1 SNHLY, CDR2 FYNNEI.

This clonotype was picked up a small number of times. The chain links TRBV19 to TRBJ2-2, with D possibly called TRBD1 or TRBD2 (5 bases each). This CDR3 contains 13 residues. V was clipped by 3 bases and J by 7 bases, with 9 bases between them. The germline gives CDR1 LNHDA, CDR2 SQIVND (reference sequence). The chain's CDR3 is CASSMGPIGELFF. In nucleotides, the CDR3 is TGTGCCAGTAGTATGGGACCCATCGGGGAGCTGTTTTTT.

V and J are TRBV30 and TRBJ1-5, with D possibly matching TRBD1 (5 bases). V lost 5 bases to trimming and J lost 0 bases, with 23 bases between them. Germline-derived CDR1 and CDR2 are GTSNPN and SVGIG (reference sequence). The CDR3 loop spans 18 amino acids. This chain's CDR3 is CAWCAREGEGYSNQPQHF. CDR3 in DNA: TGTGCCTGGTGTGCCCGGGAAGGTGAGGGGTATAGCAATCAGCCCCAGCATTTT.

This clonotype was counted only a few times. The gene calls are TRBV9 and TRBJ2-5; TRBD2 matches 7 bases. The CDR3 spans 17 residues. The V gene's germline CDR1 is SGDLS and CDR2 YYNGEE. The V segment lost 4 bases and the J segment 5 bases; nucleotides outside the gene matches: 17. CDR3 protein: CASSREPGTTTAETQYF. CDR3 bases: TGTGCCAGCAGCAGAGAACCCGGGACTACGACCGCCGAGACCCAGTACTTC.

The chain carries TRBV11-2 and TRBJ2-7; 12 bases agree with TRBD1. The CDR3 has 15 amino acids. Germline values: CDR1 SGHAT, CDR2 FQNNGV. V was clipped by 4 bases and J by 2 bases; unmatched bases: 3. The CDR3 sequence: CASSSGQGAAYEQYV. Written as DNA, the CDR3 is TGTGCCAGCAGCTCGGGACAGGGGGCGGCCTACGAGCAGTACGTC.